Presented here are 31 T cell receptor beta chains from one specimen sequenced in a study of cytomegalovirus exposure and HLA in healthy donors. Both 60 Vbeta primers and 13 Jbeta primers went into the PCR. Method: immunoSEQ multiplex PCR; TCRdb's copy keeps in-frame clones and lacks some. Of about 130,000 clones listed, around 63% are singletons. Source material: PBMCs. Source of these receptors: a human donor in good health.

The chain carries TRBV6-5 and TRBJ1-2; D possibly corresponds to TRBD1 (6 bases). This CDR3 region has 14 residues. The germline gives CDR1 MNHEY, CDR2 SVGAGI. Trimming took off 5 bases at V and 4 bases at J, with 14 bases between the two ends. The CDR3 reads CASSKLDRLYGYTF. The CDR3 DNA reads TGTGCCAGCAGTAAACTAGACAGGCTCTATGGCTACACCTTC.

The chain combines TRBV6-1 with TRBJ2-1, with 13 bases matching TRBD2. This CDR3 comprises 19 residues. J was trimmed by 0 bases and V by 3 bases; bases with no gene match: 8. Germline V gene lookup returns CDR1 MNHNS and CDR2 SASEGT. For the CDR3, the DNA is TGTGCCAGCAGTGATTTGGGGACTAGCGGGACGAGCTCCTACAATGAGCAGTTCTTC. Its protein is CASSDLGTSGTSSYNEQFF.

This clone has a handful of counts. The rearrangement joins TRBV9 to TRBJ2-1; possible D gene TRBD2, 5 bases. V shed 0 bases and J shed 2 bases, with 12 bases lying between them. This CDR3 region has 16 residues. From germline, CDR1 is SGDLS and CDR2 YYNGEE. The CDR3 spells CASSVAVLAPYNEQFF. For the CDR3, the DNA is TGTGCCAGCAGCGTAGCAGTGCTAGCCCCCTACAATGAGCAGTTCTTC.

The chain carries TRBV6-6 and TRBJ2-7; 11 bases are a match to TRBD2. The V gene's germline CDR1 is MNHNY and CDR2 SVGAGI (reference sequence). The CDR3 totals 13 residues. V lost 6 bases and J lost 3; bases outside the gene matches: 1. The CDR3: CASSLAGGYEQYF. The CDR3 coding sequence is TGTGCCAGCAGCCTAGCGGGAGGCTACGAGCAGTACTTC.

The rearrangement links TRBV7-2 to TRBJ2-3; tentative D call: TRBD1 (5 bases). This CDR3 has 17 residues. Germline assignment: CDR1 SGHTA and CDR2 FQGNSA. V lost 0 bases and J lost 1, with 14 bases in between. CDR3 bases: TGTGCCAGCAGCTTAGCGATGGTGACAGTAGGCACAGATACGCAGTATTTT. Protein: CASSLAMVTVGTDTQYF.

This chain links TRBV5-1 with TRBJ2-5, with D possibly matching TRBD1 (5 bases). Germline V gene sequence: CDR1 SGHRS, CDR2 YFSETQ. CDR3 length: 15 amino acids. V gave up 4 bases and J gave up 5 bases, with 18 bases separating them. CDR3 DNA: TGCGCCAGCAGCCGCCCGCGGACACCACCCGAGACCCAGTACTTC. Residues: CASSRPRTPPETQYF.

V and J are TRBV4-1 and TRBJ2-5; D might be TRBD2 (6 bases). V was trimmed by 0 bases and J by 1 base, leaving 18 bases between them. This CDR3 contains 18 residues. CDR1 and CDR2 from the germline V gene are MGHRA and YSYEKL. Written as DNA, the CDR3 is TGCGCCAGCAGCCAAGATCGGGGGAGAAGCGGGTTCCAAGAGACCCAGTACTTC. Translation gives CASSQDRGRSGFQETQYF.

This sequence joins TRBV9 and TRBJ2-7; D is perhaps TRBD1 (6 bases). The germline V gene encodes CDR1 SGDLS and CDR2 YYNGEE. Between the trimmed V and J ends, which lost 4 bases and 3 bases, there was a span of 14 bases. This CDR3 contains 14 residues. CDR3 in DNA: TGTGCCAGCAGCACCAGACAGGACGACTACGAGCAGTACTTC. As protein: CASSTRQDDYEQYF.

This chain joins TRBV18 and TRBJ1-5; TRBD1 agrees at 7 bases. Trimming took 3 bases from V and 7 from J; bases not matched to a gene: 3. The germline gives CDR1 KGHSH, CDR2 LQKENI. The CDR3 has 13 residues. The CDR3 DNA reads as TGTGCCAGCTCACCCAACAGGGGCCAGCCCCAGCATTTT. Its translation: CASSPNRGQPQHF.

CDR3 loop: CASSLGLAGNTGELFF. The CDR3 DNA reads TGTGCCAGCAGCTTGGGTCTAGCGGGGAACACCGGGGAGCTGTTTTTT. The V call is TRBV5-6, the J call TRBJ2-2; 8 bases are a match to TRBD2. CDR1 and CDR2 from the germline V gene are SGHDT and YYEEEE. This CDR3 has 16 amino acids. V gave up 0 bases and J gave up 1 base; unmatched junction bases: 2.

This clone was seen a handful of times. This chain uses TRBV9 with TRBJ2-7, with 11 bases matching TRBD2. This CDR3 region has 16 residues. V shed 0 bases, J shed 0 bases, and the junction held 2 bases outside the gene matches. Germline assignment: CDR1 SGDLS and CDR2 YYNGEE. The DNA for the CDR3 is TGTGCCAGCAGCGTAGCACTAGCGGGAGTCTCCTACGAGCAGTACTTC. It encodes CASSVALAGVSYEQYF.

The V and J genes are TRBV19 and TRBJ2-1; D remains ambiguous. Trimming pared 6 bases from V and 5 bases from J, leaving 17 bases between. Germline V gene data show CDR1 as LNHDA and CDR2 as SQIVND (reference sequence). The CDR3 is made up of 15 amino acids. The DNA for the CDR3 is TGTGCCAGTAGCCCGACAAGTTTATCTAACAATGAGCAGTTCTTC. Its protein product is CASSPTSLSNNEQFF.

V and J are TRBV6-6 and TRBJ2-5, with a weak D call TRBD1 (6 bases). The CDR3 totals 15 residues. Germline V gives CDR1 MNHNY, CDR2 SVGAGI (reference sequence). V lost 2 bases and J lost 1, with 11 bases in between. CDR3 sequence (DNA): TGTGCCAGCAGTTACGCTTCCAGGGGCCAAGAGACCCAGTACTTC. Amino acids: CASSYASRGQETQYF.

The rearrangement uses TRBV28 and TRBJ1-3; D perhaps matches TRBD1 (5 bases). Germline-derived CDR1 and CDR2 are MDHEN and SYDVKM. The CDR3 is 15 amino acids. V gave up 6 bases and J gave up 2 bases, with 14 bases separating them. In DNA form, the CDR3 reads TGTGCCAGCAGGAGGGACTCTGCCGCTGGAAACACCATATATTTT. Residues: CASRRDSAAGNTIYF.

CDR3 in DNA: TGCGCCAGCAGCCAAGTAACGGGTGGCTACACCTTC. Translating gives CASSQVTGGYTF. This chain uses TRBV4-1 with TRBJ1-2, with D unresolved. The CDR3 consists of 12 residues. The germline V and J ends were trimmed by 1 base and 7 bases, with 7 bases remaining between them. The germline V gene encodes CDR1 MGHRA and CDR2 YSYEKL.

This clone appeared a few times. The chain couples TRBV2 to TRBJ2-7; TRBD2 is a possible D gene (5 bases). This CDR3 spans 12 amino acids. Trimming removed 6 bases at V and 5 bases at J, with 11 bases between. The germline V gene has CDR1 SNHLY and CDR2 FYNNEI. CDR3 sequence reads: CASRTLGDEQYF. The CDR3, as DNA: TGTGCCAGCAGGACACTAGGAGACGAGCAGTACTTC.

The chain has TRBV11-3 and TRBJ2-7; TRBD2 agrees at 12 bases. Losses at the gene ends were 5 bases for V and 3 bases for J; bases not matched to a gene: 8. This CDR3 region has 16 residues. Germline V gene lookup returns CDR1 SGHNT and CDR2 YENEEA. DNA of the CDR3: TGTGCCAGCAGCGCAGGTCGGACTAGCGGGAACTACGAGCAGTACTTC. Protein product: CASSAGRTSGNYEQYF.

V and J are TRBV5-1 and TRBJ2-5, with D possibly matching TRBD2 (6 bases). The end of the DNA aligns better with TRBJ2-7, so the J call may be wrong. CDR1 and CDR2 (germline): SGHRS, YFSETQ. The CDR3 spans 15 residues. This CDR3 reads CASSLESSGAYEQYF. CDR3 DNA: TGCGCCAGCAGCTTGGAGAGTAGCGGTGCATACGAGCAGTACTTC.

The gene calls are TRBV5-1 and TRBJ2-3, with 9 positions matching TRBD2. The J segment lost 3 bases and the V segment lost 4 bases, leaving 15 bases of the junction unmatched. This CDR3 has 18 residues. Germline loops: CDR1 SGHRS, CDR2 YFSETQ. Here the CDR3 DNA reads TGCGCCAGCAGCCCATTCGTGGCAGCGGGAGGAGGTACAGATACGCAGTATTTT. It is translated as CASSPFVAAGGGTDTQYF.

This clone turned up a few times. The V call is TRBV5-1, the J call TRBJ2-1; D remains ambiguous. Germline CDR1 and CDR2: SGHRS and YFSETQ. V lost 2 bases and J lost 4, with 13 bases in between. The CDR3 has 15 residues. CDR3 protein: CASSFGRTSYNEQFF. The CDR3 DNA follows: TGCGCCAGCAGCTTTGGGCGTACGTCGTACAATGAGCAGTTCTTC.

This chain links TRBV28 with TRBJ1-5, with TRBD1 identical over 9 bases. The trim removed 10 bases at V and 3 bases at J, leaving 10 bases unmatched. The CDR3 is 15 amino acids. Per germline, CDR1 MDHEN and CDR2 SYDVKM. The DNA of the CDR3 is TGTGCCACTTCACAGGGGGCGACCCTCAATCAGCCCCAGCATTTT. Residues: CATSQGATLNQPQHF.

CDR3 sequence: CASSLTAGNYGYTF. In DNA, the CDR3 is TGTGCCAGCAGCTTGACAGCAGGGAACTATGGCTACACCTTC. The chain links TRBV11-3 to TRBJ1-2; a weak D match, TRBD1 (5 bases). Per germline, CDR1 SGHNT and CDR2 YENEEA. The CDR3 runs to 14 residues. The V end was cut by 3 bases, the J end by 2 bases, with 10 bases between.

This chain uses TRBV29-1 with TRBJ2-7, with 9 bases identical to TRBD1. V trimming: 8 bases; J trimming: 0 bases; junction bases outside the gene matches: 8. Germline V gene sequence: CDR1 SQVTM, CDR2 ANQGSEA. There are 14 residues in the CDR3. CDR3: CSSTGTGSSYEQYF. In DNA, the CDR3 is TGCAGCTCTACCGGGACAGGGAGCTCCTACGAGCAGTACTTC.

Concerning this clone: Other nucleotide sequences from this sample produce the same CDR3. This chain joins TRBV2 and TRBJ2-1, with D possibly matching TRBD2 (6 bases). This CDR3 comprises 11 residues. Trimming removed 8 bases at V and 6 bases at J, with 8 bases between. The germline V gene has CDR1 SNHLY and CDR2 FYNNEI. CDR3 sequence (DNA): TGTGCCAGCCGGGGAGGCAATGAGCAGTTCTTC. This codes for CASRGGNEQFF.

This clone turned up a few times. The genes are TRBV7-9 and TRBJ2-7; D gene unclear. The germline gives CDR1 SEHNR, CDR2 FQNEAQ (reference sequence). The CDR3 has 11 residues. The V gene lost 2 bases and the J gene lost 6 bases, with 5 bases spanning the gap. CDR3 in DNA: TGTGCCAGCAGCTTAAGCTCCGAGCAGTACTTC. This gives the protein CASSLSSEQYF.

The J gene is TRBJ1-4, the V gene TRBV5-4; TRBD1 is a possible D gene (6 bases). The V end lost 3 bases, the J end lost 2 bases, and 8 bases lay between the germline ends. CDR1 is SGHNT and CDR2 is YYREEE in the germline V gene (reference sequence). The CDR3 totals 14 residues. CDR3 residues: CASSYRDTNEKLFF. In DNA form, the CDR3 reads TGTGCCAGCAGCTACAGGGACACTAATGAAAAACTGTTTTTT.

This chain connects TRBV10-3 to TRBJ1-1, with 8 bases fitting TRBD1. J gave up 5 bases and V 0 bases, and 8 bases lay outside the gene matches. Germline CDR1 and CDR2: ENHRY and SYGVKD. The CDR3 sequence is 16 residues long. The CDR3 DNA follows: TGTGCCATCAGTGAGTCGCGGGCAGGGGGCGATACTGAAGCTTTCTTT. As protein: CAISESRAGGDTEAFF.

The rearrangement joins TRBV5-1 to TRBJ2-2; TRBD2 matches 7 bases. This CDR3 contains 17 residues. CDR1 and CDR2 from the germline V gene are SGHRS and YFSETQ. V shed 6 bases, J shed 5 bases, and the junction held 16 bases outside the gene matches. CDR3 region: CASNSSLAGAGTGELFF. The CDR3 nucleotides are TGCGCCAGCAACTCGTCTCTCGCGGGAGCCGGGACCGGGGAGCTGTTTTTT.

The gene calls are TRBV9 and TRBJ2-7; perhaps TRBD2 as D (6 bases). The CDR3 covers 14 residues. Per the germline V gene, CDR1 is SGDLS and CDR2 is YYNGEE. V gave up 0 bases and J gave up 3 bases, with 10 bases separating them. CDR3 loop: CASSVDVGGYEQYF. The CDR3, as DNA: TGTGCCAGCAGCGTAGATGTGGGAGGCTACGAGCAGTACTTC.

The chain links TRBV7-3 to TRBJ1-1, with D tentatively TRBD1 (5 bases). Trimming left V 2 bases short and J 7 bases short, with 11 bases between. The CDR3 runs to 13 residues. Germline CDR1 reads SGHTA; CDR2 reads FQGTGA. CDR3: CASSLGPDSEAFF. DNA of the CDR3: TGTGCCAGCAGCTTAGGGCCCGACAGTGAAGCTTTCTTT.

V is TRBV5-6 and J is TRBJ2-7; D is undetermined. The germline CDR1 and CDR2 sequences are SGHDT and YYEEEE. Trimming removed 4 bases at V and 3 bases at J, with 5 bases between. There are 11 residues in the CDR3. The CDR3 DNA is TGTGCCAGCAGCACCGGCTACGAGCAGTACTTC. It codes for CASSTGYEQYF.